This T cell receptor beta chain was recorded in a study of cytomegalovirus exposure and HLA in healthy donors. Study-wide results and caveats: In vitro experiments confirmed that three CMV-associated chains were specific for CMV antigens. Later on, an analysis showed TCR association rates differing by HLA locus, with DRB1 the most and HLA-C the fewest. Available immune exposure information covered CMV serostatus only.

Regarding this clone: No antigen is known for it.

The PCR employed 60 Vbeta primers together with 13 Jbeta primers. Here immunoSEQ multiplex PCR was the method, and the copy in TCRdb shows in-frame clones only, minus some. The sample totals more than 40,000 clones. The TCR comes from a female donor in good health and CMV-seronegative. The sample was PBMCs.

This chain's CDR3 is CASSLSGQGSYGYTF. CDR3 nucleotide sequence: TGTGCCAGCAGCCTATCTGGGCAGGGGAGCTATGGCTACACCTTC. This rearrangement joins TRBV7-2 to TRBJ1-2; weak D call: TRBD1 (6 bases). V shed 5 bases and J shed 4 bases, with 17 bases lying between them. The germline CDR1 and CDR2 sequences are SGHTA and FQGNSA. The CDR3 totals 15 residues. The full variable domain, completed using reference TRBV7-2 and TRBJ1-2, is GAGVSQSPSNKVTEKGKDVELRCDPISGHTALYWYRQSLGQGLEFLIYFQGNSAPDKSGLPSDRFSAERTGGSVSTLTIQRTQQEDSAVYLCASSLSGQGSYGYTFGSGTRLTVV.